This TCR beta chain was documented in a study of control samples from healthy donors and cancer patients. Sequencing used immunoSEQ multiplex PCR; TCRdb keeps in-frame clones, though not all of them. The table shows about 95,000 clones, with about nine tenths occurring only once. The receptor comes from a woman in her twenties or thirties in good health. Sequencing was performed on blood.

CDR3 sequence reads: CASSEWGGADNEQFF. The CDR3 DNA reads TGCGCCAGCAGTGAGTGGGGGGGGGCGGACAATGAGCAGTTCTTC. The J gene is TRBJ2-1, the V gene TRBV10-1; TRBD2 is a possible D gene (7 bases). The CDR3 consists of 15 residues. V lost 1 base and J lost 5, with 12 bases in between. Per the germline V gene, CDR1 is WNHNN and CDR2 is SYGVQD (reference sequence).